Here is one T cell receptor (beta chain) with its context. Other nucleotide sequences in the sample specify the same CDR3. Per the germline V gene, CDR1 is SNHLY and CDR2 is FYNNEI. Trimming cost V 2 bases and J 5 bases, with 10 bases left between them. This CDR3 has 15 residues. These data originate in a study of blood T cell repertoires in COVID-19. In the study overall: Researchers got acute and convalescent COVID-19 samples from the United States, Italy and Spain. From T cells, B-cell-depleted T cells, or PBMCs came the material, which was cDNA or gDNA.

Methods used by the authors: Using reference gene primer amplification, nucleated cell counts were estimated. Libraries were prepared by immunoSEQ multiplex PCR; TCRdb keeps only in-frame clonotypes and omits some of them. V and J calls plus clone size are reproduced from that table; the DNA served to infer D and trimming. The sample includes nearly 200,000 clones, more than 70% of them seen just once. The sequence derives from a middle-aged woman who had recovered from COVID-19. Sample: peripheral blood. This chain connects TRBV2 to TRBJ1-6; a weak D match, TRBD1 (5 bases). The CDR3 coding sequence is TGTGCCAGCAGTGAAAGGCAGGGCAATAATTCACCCCTCCACTTT. Amino acid sequence: CASSERQGNNSPLHF.